The 22 T cell receptor beta chains given below trace back to one sample, sequenced in a study of cytomegalovirus exposure and HLA in healthy donors. Primers for the PCR totalled 60 Vbeta and 13 Jbeta. Sequencing used immunoSEQ multiplex PCR; TCRdb keeps in-frame clones, though not all of them. The data show about 130,000 clones, just over 75% seen once. Sequencing input: PBMCs. These receptor sequences come from a woman aged 50 to 65 in good health and CMV-seronegative.

V usage is TRBV7-9 and J usage is TRBJ1-2, with D uncertain. In germline, CDR1 is SEHNR, CDR2 FQNEAQ (reference sequence). V dropped 5 bases and J dropped 1 base, with 11 bases sitting between them. The CDR3 has 14 amino acids. The CDR3 here is CASSRDGNNYGYTF. For the CDR3, the DNA is TGTGCCAGCAGCCGCGACGGGAATAACTATGGCTACACCTTC.

This chain connects TRBV11-2 to TRBJ2-7, with 9 bases that match TRBD2. The CDR3 has 15 amino acids. V dropped 1 base and J dropped 2; count of bases not matched to a gene: 3. Germline CDR1 SGHAT, CDR2 FQNNGV. CDR3 protein: CASSLGTSAAYEQYV. CDR3 in DNA: TGTGCCAGCAGCTTAGGGACTAGCGCGGCCTACGAGCAGTACGTC.

The gene calls are TRBV19 and TRBJ1-5; D is undetermined. Germline assignment: CDR1 LNHDA and CDR2 SQIVND (reference sequence). The CDR3 loop spans 15 amino acids. V lost 1 base, J lost 5 bases, and 12 bases lay in between. In DNA form, the CDR3 reads TGTGCCAGTAGTATAGGTCACTACCGGGATCAGCCCCAGCATTTT. Its translation: CASSIGHYRDQPQHF.

The rearrangement links TRBV5-1 to TRBJ1-3; 10 bases fit TRBD1. Germline V gene sequence: CDR1 SGHRS, CDR2 YFSETQ. Trimming removed 3 bases from V and 4 bases from J; junction bases left unmatched: 7. The CDR3 totals 16 residues. The CDR3 loop is CASSSGTGVAGNTIYF. In DNA form, the CDR3 reads TGCGCCAGCAGCTCCGGGACAGGGGTCGCCGGAAACACCATATATTTT.

This clone was found a few times. The rearrangement links TRBV6-6 to TRBJ2-7, with 9 nucleotides matching TRBD2. The ends lost 2 bases at V and 4 bases at J; junction bases unmatched: 6. Germline-derived CDR1 and CDR2 are MNHNY and SVGAGI (reference sequence). The CDR3 is 15 amino acids. The CDR3 DNA is TGTGCCAGCAGTTACGCCACTAGCGGGCGATACGAGCAGTACGTC. Translating gives CASSYATSGRYEQYV.

This clone was counted a few times. This chain links TRBV6-5 with TRBJ2-1; 14 bases fit TRBD2. The V segment lost 9 bases and the J segment 7 bases; nucleotides outside the gene matches: 8. CDR1 is MNHEY and CDR2 is SVGAGI in the germline V gene. The CDR3 contains 15 residues. CDR3 DNA sequence: TGTGCCAGTACCGGGACTAGCGGGAGTCGTAATGAGCAGTTCTTC. Its protein product is CASTGTSGSRNEQFF.

The gene calls are TRBV15 and TRBJ1-2; 7 bases line up with TRBD1. This CDR3 has 14 residues. The junction had 5 bases not matched to a gene; V was cut back by 0 bases and J by 7 bases. The germline CDR1 and CDR2 sequences are LNHNV and YYDKDF (reference sequence). Written as DNA, the CDR3 is TGTGCCACCAGCAGAGATCAGGGGGAGGCTGGCTACACCTTC. Residues: CATSRDQGEAGYTF. Full variable domain (rest looked up from reference TRBV15 and TRBJ1-2): DAMVIQNPRYQVTQFGKPVTLSCSQTLNHNVMYWYQQKSSQAPKLLFHYYDKDFNNEADTPDNFQSRRPNTSFCFLDIRSPGLGDTAMYLCATSRDQGEAGYTFGSGTRLTVV.

The chain links TRBV19 to TRBJ2-6; D is ambiguous. Germline CDR1 reads LNHDA; CDR2 reads SQIVND (reference sequence). Trimming took off 9 bases at V and 2 bases at J, with 11 bases between the two ends. The length of the CDR3 is 14 residues. CDR3 DNA: TGTGCCAGCCGATCACCGGCTGGGGCCAACGTCCTGACTTTC. This gives the protein CASRSPAGANVLTF.

The rearrangement links TRBV5-6 to TRBJ2-7; maybe TRBD2 (6 bases). This CDR3 spans 14 amino acids. The germline CDR1 and CDR2 sequences are SGHDT and YYEEEE. V shed 7 bases and J shed 2 bases, with 16 bases lying between them. Written as DNA, the CDR3 is TGTGCCAGCGCTTGGGGGACTTCTACCTACGAGCAGTACTTC. Translated, it gives CASAWGTSTYEQYF.

The chain employs TRBV4-1 and TRBJ2-1; a possible D gene is TRBD1 (5 bases). Per germline, CDR1 MGHRA and CDR2 YSYEKL. Trimming took 7 bases from V and 1 from J, leaving 14 bases between them. The CDR3 length is 15 residues. The DNA for the CDR3 is TGCGCCAGCACCCCGACAGCTTCGTCCTACAATGAGCAGTTCTTC. This codes for CASTPTASSYNEQFF.

The chain is built from TRBV6-5 and TRBJ2-2; 9 nucleotides match TRBD2. The CDR3 length is 16 residues. Unmatched junction bases numbered 6, after V lost 2 bases and J lost 5 bases. From germline, CDR1 is MNHEY and CDR2 SVGAGI. The CDR3 reads CASSYPTAGGTGELFF. The DNA for the CDR3 is TGTGCCAGCAGTTACCCGACGGCGGGGGGGACCGGGGAGCTGTTTTTT.

The genes are TRBV4-2 and TRBJ2-2; TRBD2 aligns across 7 bases. From germline, CDR1 is LGHNA and CDR2 YNFKEQ. This CDR3 has 16 amino acids. V lost 0 bases and J lost 1; bases outside the gene matches: 2. The CDR3 sequence: CASSQDQRENTGELFF. The CDR3 bases are TGTGCCAGCAGCCAAGACCAGCGGGAGAACACCGGGGAGCTGTTTTTT.

The chain carries TRBV4-3 and TRBJ1-2; TRBD1 agrees at 7 bases. The CDR3 runs to 16 residues. The junction had 7 bases not matched to a gene; V was cut back by 0 bases and J by 3 bases. The germline CDR1 and CDR2 sequences are LGHNA and YSLEER. The CDR3 loop reads CASSQDLEGAYYGYTF. In DNA form, the CDR3 reads TGCGCCAGCAGCCAAGATTTAGAGGGGGCGTACTATGGCTACACCTTC.

The J gene is TRBJ2-1, the V gene TRBV6-5; possible D gene TRBD2, 5 bases. This CDR3 spans 14 amino acids. Germline V gives CDR1 MNHEY, CDR2 SVGAGI. V lost 2 bases and J lost 0, with 5 bases in between. CDR3: CASSYGSSYNEQFF. DNA for the CDR3: TGTGCCAGCAGTTACGGGAGCTCCTACAATGAGCAGTTCTTC.

The rearrangement uses TRBV19 and TRBJ1-2, with TRBD1 as a possible D gene (5 bases). V was clipped by 5 bases and J by 0 bases, with 13 bases between them. The CDR3 spans 15 residues. CDR1 and CDR2 from the germline V gene are LNHDA and SQIVND (reference sequence). The CDR3 DNA follows: TGTGCCAGTAGTCCTCGGACACCTTCTAACTATGGCTACACCTTC. Encoded protein: CASSPRTPSNYGYTF.

The V call is TRBV6-5, the J call TRBJ1-4; D is perhaps TRBD1 (5 bases). Germline-derived CDR1 and CDR2 are MNHEY and SVGAGI. V lost 6 bases to trimming and J lost 7 bases, with 15 bases between them. This CDR3 has 14 amino acids. CDR3 nucleotides: TGTGCCAGCAGCCTACGGGGGGTCGGTGAAAAACTGTTTTTT. This translates into CASSLRGVGEKLFF.

The J gene is TRBJ2-1, the V gene TRBV5-1; the match to TRBD1 covers 8 bases. The CDR3 is 14 residues long. After removal of 0 bases from V and 9 bases from J, the junction contained 5 bases not matched to a gene. The V gene's germline CDR1 is SGHRS and CDR2 YFSETQ. The CDR3 DNA sequence: TGCGCCAGCAGCTTGGTGGCAGGGGGCAGTGAGCAGTTCTTC. Residues: CASSLVAGGSEQFF. The entire variable domain, with the rest obtained from reference TRBV5-1 and TRBJ2-1, is as follows: KAGVTQTPRYLIKTRGQQVTLSCSPISGHRSVSWYQQTPGQGLQFLFEYFSETQRNKGNFPGRFSGRQFSNSRSEMNVSTLELGDSALYLCASSLVAGGSEQFFGPGTRLTVL.

The chain employs TRBV4-2 and TRBJ2-3; TRBD2 is a possible D gene (6 bases). The CDR3 has 16 residues. V was shortened by 1 base and J by 3 bases, with 14 bases between the two germline ends. Germline lookup yields CDR1 LGHNA and CDR2 YNFKEQ. CDR3 nucleotides: TGTGCCAGCAGCCAAGGCCCTAGCGCCGGAACAGATACGCAGTATTTT. Amino acid sequence: CASSQGPSAGTDTQYF.

This clone was recorded only once. The chain uses TRBV30 and TRBJ1-1; D uncertain. CDR3 size: 15 residues. Trimming removed 1 base from V and 0 bases from J, with 12 bases in between. The germline gives CDR1 GTSNPN, CDR2 SVGIG (reference sequence). CDR3 in amino acids: CAWSGTDSLNTEAFF. In DNA form, the CDR3 reads TGTGCCTGGAGTGGAACTGACTCACTGAACACTGAAGCTTTCTTT.

This clone has a single count. The chain recombines TRBV2 with TRBJ2-7; a weak D match, TRBD1 (6 bases). CDR1 is SNHLY and CDR2 is FYNNEI in the germline V gene. The CDR3 sequence is 12 residues long. V was clipped by 6 bases and J by 6 bases, with 12 bases between them. The CDR3 spells CASSDTGTEQYV. The CDR3 coding sequence is TGTGCCAGCAGCGACACAGGGACCGAGCAGTACGTC.

The genes are TRBV2 and TRBJ2-7, with 9 bases fitting TRBD2. Trimming at V came to 8 bases and at J to 4 bases, leaving 9 bases not matched to a gene. The CDR3 consists of 14 residues. Germline CDR1 and CDR2: SNHLY and FYNNEI. The CDR3 bases are TGTGCCAGCGAATACGCTAGCGGGGCGTACGAGCAGTACTTC. Its protein product is CASEYASGAYEQYF. Looking up the rest from reference TRBV2 and TRBJ2-7 gives the full variable domain: EPEVTQTPSHQVTQMGQEVILRCVPISNHLYFYWYRQILGQKVEFLVSFYNNEISEKSEIFDDQFSVERPDGSNFTLKIRSTKLEDSAMYFCASEYASGAYEQYFGPGTRLTVT.

This clone was counted only a few times. The CDR3 spells CATSRGGASGSDEQYF. CDR3 DNA: TGTGCCACCAGCAGGGGGGGGGCGAGCGGGAGCGACGAGCAGTACTTC. The chain uses TRBV15 and TRBJ2-7, with TRBD2 identical over 8 bases. The CDR3 totals 16 residues. Germline assignment: CDR1 LNHNV and CDR2 YYDKDF (reference sequence). V gave up 3 bases and J gave up 5 bases; unmatched junction bases: 12.